The 28 T cell receptor delta chains presented below share a single source sample, sequenced in a study of γδ T cells in repeated Plasmodium falciparum infection (TCRdb year 2021). The library was built by means of multiplex PCR. TCRdb records Illumina MiSeq as the sequencer. Clonotypes were called again by TCRdb from the public reads via CATT, and duplicate nucleotide sequences were then merged into one entry. Here the sample has under 65,000 delta-chain clones; about 1.5% occur a single time. Over 12% of the sample is taken by the ten largest. For bulk TCR repertoire analysis, Vgamma9/Vdelta2+ and Vdelta2-negative gammadelta T cell populations were flow-sorted out of peripheral blood mononuclear cells. Sequencing was performed on gamma-delta T cells from blood. Source of these receptors: a pool of human donors (malaria-infected and uninfected, not separated).

This clone has ten or more counts. A much larger clone lies one base from this, so it may be a read error. Other DNA variants within this sample encode the same CDR3. The genes are TRDV3 and TRDJ1; 7 nucleotides match TRDD2. The CDR3 contains 17 residues. Losses at the gene ends were 3 bases for V and 0 bases for J; bases not matched to a gene: 16. Germline CDR1 is TVYSNPD and CDR2 is GDNSRS (reference sequence). In DNA, the CDR3 is TGTGCCTTCAAGGGGGCCTTCCTGTTAACTTACACCGATAAACTCATCTTT. Protein product: CAFKGAFLLTYTDKLIF.

The sample holds many counts of this clone. Only one base separates this from a far larger clonotype, so it likely reflects a read error. This sample includes further DNA sequences coding for the same CDR3. This sequence joins TRDV1 and TRDJ1; 7 positions agree with TRDD3. The CDR3 covers 16 residues. With V trimmed by 4 bases and J by 5 bases, 13 bases remained unmatched. In germline, CDR1 is TSWWSYY, CDR2 QGS. The CDR3 DNA is TGTGCTCTTGGGGGACTTACTGGGGACCCGGGGGATAAACTCATCTTT. It is translated as CALGGLTGDPGDKLIF.

This clone was counted between two and nine times. TCRdb records a much larger clone's protein for this DNA, with a difference at residue 17 that likely arises from a read error; the protein given is the translation of the DNA. The J gene is TRDJ1, the V gene TRDV1; 9 bases agree with TRDD3. V gave up 0 bases and J gave up 1 base; unmatched junction bases: 24. The CDR3 is 23 residues long. CDR1 is TSWWSYY, CDR2 QGS, per germline. In DNA, the CDR3 is TGTGCTCTTGGGGAACTTGACCTACTCTGGGGGATCGTACCTCCTTTGCCCACCGATAAACTCATCTTT. Protein: CALGELDLLWGIVPPLPTDKLIF.

This clone was seen ten or more times. TCRdb attributes to this sequence the protein of a much larger clone, which differs from the DNA translation at residue 15; a read error is likely, and the protein displayed is translated from the DNA. The chain combines TRDV2 with TRDJ1; TRDD3 matches 13 bases. V lost 0 bases, J lost 1 base, and 16 bases stayed unmatched. Germline loops: CDR1 GEAIGNYY, CDR2 EKD. The CDR3 extends over 21 amino acids. The CDR3 loop is CACDTVTGGYAERKGTDKLIF. In nucleotides, the CDR3 is TGTGCCTGTGACACCGTTACTGGGGGATACGCCGAGCGGAAGGGCACCGATAAACTCATCTTT.

About this clone: TCRdb has a much larger clone's protein, which differs at residue 14 from the translation of this DNA, likely because of a read error; what is shown is the protein translated from the DNA. V and J are TRDV1 and TRDJ2, with 9 positions matching TRDD3. The J gene, missing from TCRdb, was assigned here through DNA to germline matching. Looked up from germline, CDR1 is TSWWSYY and CDR2 is QGS. The CDR3 sequence is 24 residues long. V lost 4 bases to trimming and J lost 4 bases; unmatched junction nucleotides: 31. Here the CDR3 reads CALGASTVIRGWGMRNRKTAQLFF. CDR3 nucleotides: TGTGCTCTTGGGGCCTCAACCGTAATACGGGGCTGGGGGATGCGGAATCGGAAGACAGCACAACTCTTCTTT.

In this sample, this clone turned up many times. TCRdb's protein for this DNA is that of a much larger clone and differs from the translation at residue 8, likely a read error; the protein shown is the DNA translation. The genes are TRDV3 and TRDJ1; maybe TRDD2 (6 bases). The CDR3 has 16 residues. Germline V gives CDR1 TVYSNPD, CDR2 GDNSRS (reference sequence). V was shortened by 3 bases and J by 7 bases, with 27 bases between the two germline ends. The CDR3 region is CALSKLPCTGRAKLIF. Written as DNA, the CDR3 is TGTGCCTTAAGCAAACTTCCTTGTACTGGCAGGGCTAAACTCATCTTT.

As regards this clone: A read error likely explains why the TCRdb protein, taken from a much larger clone, differs from this DNA's translation at residue 17; the protein shown is translated from the DNA. This chain connects TRDV3 to TRDJ2; 11 bases are a match to TRDD3. Germline V CDR1 and CDR2: TVYSNPD, GDNSRS (reference sequence). The CDR3 has 24 residues. Trimming removed 0 bases from V and 7 bases from J; junction bases left unmatched: 34. CDR3 nucleotide sequence: TGTGCCTTTAGATTCTACCGGAACTACGAGGGAATTTACTGGGGGATAGCGGTTAGAGCACAACTCTTCTTT. It specifies CAFRFYRNYEGIYWGIAVRAQLFF.

Judged by abundance, this clone is medium-sized (0.01 to 0.1%). The rearrangement links TRDV2 to TRDJ1; D gene ambiguous. V lost 0 bases and J 1 base, leaving 8 bases between the germline ends. Germline-derived CDR1 and CDR2 are GEAIGNYY and EKD. The CDR3 totals 14 residues. DNA for the CDR3: TGTGCCTGTGACACCGGGAGCGGCACCGATAAACTCATCTTT. Protein product: CACDTGSGTDKLIF.

This clone was seen many times. The protein TCRdb gives is from a much larger clone and does not agree with this DNA's translation at residue 12, likely a read error; the protein shown here comes from the DNA. This rearrangement joins TRDV1 to TRDJ1; D is unclear. Germline values: CDR1 TSWWSYY, CDR2 QGS. CDR3 length: 19 amino acids. V was clipped by 0 bases and J by 2 bases, with 22 bases between them. The DNA of the CDR3 is TGTGCTCTTGGGGAACTAGAGTCGTCCCGGTCCTCTATTACCGATAAACTCATCTTT. It yields the protein CALGELESSRSSITDKLIF.

This clone was seen ten or more times. Given a far larger clone just one base away, this is likely a sequencing read error. Other DNA variants within this sample encode the same CDR3. The chain carries TRDV1 and TRDJ1; 10 positions agree with TRDD3. CDR1 and CDR2 from the germline V gene are TSWWSYY and QGS. The V and J ends lost 3 bases and 8 bases, in that order; junction bases with no gene match: 21. The CDR3 extends over 19 amino acids. CDR3 nucleotide sequence: TGTGCTCTTGGGGATCCGTGGTCGGGTACCGGGGGATACGGCGTAAAACTCATCTTT. Translation gives CALGDPWSGTGGYGVKLIF.

Many counts were recorded for this clone. TCRdb's protein for this DNA is that of a much larger clone and differs from the translation at residue 11, likely a read error; the protein shown is the DNA translation. V usage is TRDV1 and J usage is TRDJ3; a weak D match, TRDD3 (6 bases). Matching the DNA to germline supplied the J gene, which TCRdb does not give. This CDR3 has 19 amino acids. Germline loops: CDR1 TSWWSYY, CDR2 QGS. The CDR3 loop is CALGEELGIHPWDTRQMFF. The DNA for the CDR3 is TGTGCTCTTGGGGAAGAACTGGGCATCCACCCCTGGGACACCAGACAGATGTTTTTC.

This clone was observed at least ten times. A far larger clone lies a single base away; this is likely a read error. Other DNA sequences in the same sample also yield this CDR3. The chain employs TRDV1 and TRDJ1, with D uncertain. TCRdb gives no J gene; it was assigned here by matching the DNA to germline. The ends were cut back, 4 bases at V and 5 bases at J, with 29 bases in the middle. The germline gives CDR1 TSWWSYY, CDR2 QGS. The CDR3 consists of 19 residues. The CDR3 DNA follows: TGTGCTCTTGGGGTTACGAACTATCTCCTGGTACTACAACAAGATAAACTCATCTTT. Translated, it gives CALGVTNYLLVLQQDKLIF.

As to this clone: TCRdb records a much larger clone's protein for this DNA, with a difference at residue 18 that likely arises from a read error; the protein given is the translation of the DNA. This chain connects TRDV1 to TRDJ1, with 7 bases lining up with TRDD2. Per germline, CDR1 TSWWSYY and CDR2 QGS. The trim removed 2 bases at V and 6 bases at J, leaving 30 bases unmatched. This CDR3 spans 22 amino acids. This CDR3 is CALGESSSYRSLMGPPTNKLIF. Written as DNA, the CDR3 is TGTGCTCTTGGGGAATCCTCTTCCTATCGATCGCTTATGGGTCCCCCTACCAATAAACTCATCTTT.

This clone was detected many times. TCRdb's listed protein matches a much larger clone and diverges from this DNA's translation at residue 5, likely through a read error; the protein shown comes from the DNA. This chain joins TRDV1 and TRDJ1; 10 bases map to TRDD3. CDR3 length: 20 amino acids. V was pared by 4 bases and J by 8 bases, with 25 bases of the junction left unmatched. CDR1 TSWWSYY and CDR2 QGS come from the germline V gene. The CDR3 coding sequence is TGTGCTCTTGGGGGAAATTCCTGCGGCCTTCTCCTGTGGGGGATACAGAAACTCATCTTT. It translates to CALGGNSCGLLLWGIQKLIF.

The sample holds many counts of this clone. TCRdb's listed protein matches a much larger clone and diverges from this DNA's translation at residue 4, likely through a read error; the protein shown comes from the DNA. This rearrangement joins TRDV1 to TRDJ1; 9 bases match TRDD3. Germline-derived CDR1 and CDR2 are TSWWSYY and QGS. The length of the CDR3 is 17 residues. V gave up 7 bases and J gave up 0 bases; unmatched junction bases: 12. This CDR3 is CALDWGNTLQYTDKLIF. The CDR3 DNA follows: TGTGCTCTTGACTGGGGGAACACCCTTCAGTACACCGATAAACTCATCTTT.

This clone was detected many times. TCRdb attributes to this sequence the protein of a much larger clone, which differs from the DNA translation at residue 6; a read error is likely, and the protein displayed is translated from the DNA. The chain combines TRDV1 with TRDJ1, with D possibly being TRDD2 (6 bases). The CDR3 length is 18 residues. Trimming cost V 4 bases and J 5 bases, with 26 bases left between them. CDR1 is TSWWSYY and CDR2 is QGS in the germline V gene. CDR3 sequence (DNA): TGTGCTCTTGGGGGCGCCTTCCCCACTTGGGTCCTAGTGGATAAACTCATCTTT. Protein: CALGGAFPTWVLVDKLIF.

Notes on this clone: TCRdb pairs this DNA with a much larger clone's protein that differs at residue 13, likely a read error; the protein shown was translated from the DNA. V usage is TRDV1 and J usage is TRDJ1, with TRDD3 identical over 9 bases. The J gene was not available in TCRdb and was assigned here by matching the DNA to germline segments. Germline V lookup: CDR1 TSWWSYY, CDR2 QGS. This CDR3 spans 22 amino acids. The V and J ends lost 0 bases and 0 bases, in that order; junction bases with no gene match: 20. CDR3 sequence (DNA): TGTGCTCTTGGGGAACTCCTTCGGGGTCGGGGATACGGCACTCCGTACACCGATAAACTCATCTTT. Translating gives CALGELLRGRGYGTPYTDKLIF.

At least ten counts were recorded for this clone. J is TRDJ1 and V is TRDV3; 8 nucleotides match TRDD2. This CDR3 is 16 amino acids long. Germline V CDR1 and CDR2: TVYSNPD, GDNSRS (reference sequence). Losses at the gene ends were 3 bases for V and 3 bases for J; bases not matched to a gene: 15. The CDR3 region has the DNA TGTGCCTTAAGGCCTTCCTATCGGATAAAGGCCGATAAACTCATCTTT. Its protein product is CALRPSYRIKADKLIF.

This clone came up many times. The protein in TCRdb stems from a much larger clone and differs at residue 14 from this DNA's translation, likely a read error; here the protein is translated from the DNA. The rearrangement uses TRDV1 and TRDJ1, with 10 bases lining up with TRDD3. The length of the CDR3 is 20 residues. Unmatched junction bases numbered 14, after V lost 0 bases and J lost 1 base. CDR1 and CDR2 (germline): TSWWSYY, QGS. As DNA, the CDR3 is TGTGCTCTTGGGGAACTTTTCTTCCTACGGGGGATACGATTCACCGATAAACTCATCTTT. Protein sequence: CALGELFFLRGIRFTDKLIF.

Notes on this clone: A read error is likely here: a far larger clone is one base away. This same CDR3 is encoded by further DNA sequences in the sample. The chain couples TRDV1 to TRDJ1; 10 bases line up with TRDD3. TCRdb records no J gene; here it was assigned by comparing the DNA to germline. The CDR3 covers 21 residues. J was trimmed by 0 bases and V by 4 bases; bases with no gene match: 20. The germline CDR1 and CDR2 sequences are TSWWSYY and QGS. CDR3 protein: CALGAPPAEYWGMSYTDKLIF. The CDR3 coding sequence is TGTGCTCTTGGGGCCCCCCCTGCTGAGTACTGGGGGATGTCTTACACCGATAAACTCATCTTT.

This clone was counted many times. The TCRdb protein comes from a much larger clone and disagrees with this DNA's translation at residue 7, likely due to a read error; the protein given here is derived from the DNA. For the CDR3, the DNA is TGTGCTCTTGGGGAACGTCAACATAAACTCATCTTT. Amino acids: CALGERQHKLIF. The chain links TRDV1 to TRDJ1, with unresolved D. The CDR3 runs 12 residues. Germline CDR1 is TSWWSYY and CDR2 is QGS. V was trimmed by 1 base and J by 6 bases, leaving 6 bases between them.

This clone appeared many times. Given a far larger clone just one base away, this is likely a sequencing read error. This same CDR3 is encoded by further DNA sequences in the sample. The V gene is TRDV1, the J gene TRDJ1, with D maybe TRDD3 (5 bases). V lost 4 bases and J lost 7, with 19 bases in between. Germline V gives CDR1 TSWWSYY, CDR2 QGS. CDR3 size: 15 residues. Written as DNA, the CDR3 is TGTGCTCTTGGGGTTAGAATTACTGGAGGAGGTAAACTCATCTTT. Amino acid sequence: CALGVRITGGGKLIF.

This clone was recorded at least ten times. The likely explanation is a read error, given a far larger clone one base away. Other DNA sequences of this sample code for an identical CDR3. This chain links TRDV3 with TRDJ1, with TRDD3 identical over 7 bases. The trim removed 3 bases at V and 0 bases at J, leaving 37 bases unmatched. This CDR3 comprises 24 residues. CDR1 is TVYSNPD and CDR2 is GDNSRS in the germline V gene (reference sequence). The CDR3 region is CAFRKPKYVHYGGYGRTNTDKLIF. The CDR3 nucleotides are TGTGCCTTCCGGAAACCAAAATACGTTCATTATGGAGGATACGGTAGAACAAACACCGATAAACTCATCTTT.

This clone was found many times. The chain employs TRDV1 and TRDJ1, with 8 bases matching TRDD3. Germline trimming cut 2 bases from V and 0 bases from J; bases unmatched to any gene: 11. The CDR3 is 18 amino acids. CDR1 and CDR2 from the germline V gene are TSWWSYY and QGS. CDR3 loop: CALGESGGDTTYTDKLIF. CDR3 nucleotide sequence: TGTGCTCTTGGGGAAAGTGGCGGGGATACAACGTACACCGATAAACTCATCTTT.

This clone was counted between two and nine times. A far larger clone lies a single base away; this is likely a read error. Other DNA sequences of this sample code for an identical CDR3. V and J are TRDV1 and TRDJ1; TRDD3 matches at 10 bases. V was clipped by 1 base and J by 0 bases; unmatched bases: 17. CDR3 length: 21 residues. Germline V gene sequence: CDR1 TSWWSYY, CDR2 QGS. The CDR3 protein is CALGEHLAGTGGSLYTDKLIF. The CDR3 DNA is TGTGCTCTTGGGGAACACCTCGCGGGCACTGGGGGATCCCTATACACCGATAAACTCATCTTT.

This clone was found a few times. TCRdb's listed protein matches a much larger clone and diverges from this DNA's translation at residue 3, likely through a read error; the protein shown comes from the DNA. V gene TRDV1 combines with J gene TRDJ1, with TRDD3 identical over 8 bases. CDR1 is TSWWSYY and CDR2 is QGS in the germline V gene. This CDR3 has 17 residues. CDR3: CAPGEPTVGDDTDKLIF. In nucleotides, the CDR3 is TGTGCTCCTGGGGAACCTACGGTGGGGGATGACACCGATAAACTCATCTTT.

As for this clone: The TCRdb protein comes from a much larger clone and disagrees with this DNA's translation at residue 15, likely due to a read error; the protein given here is derived from the DNA. V usage is TRDV1 and J usage is TRDJ1; TRDD3 matches at 7 bases. The CDR3 spans 20 residues. Trimming took 2 bases from V and 3 from J; bases not matched to a gene: 21. In germline, CDR1 is TSWWSYY, CDR2 QGS. The chain's CDR3 is CALGESDWGSFNTLPDKLIF. The CDR3 DNA sequence: TGTGCTCTTGGGGAATCCGACTGGGGATCCTTCAACACCCTCCCCGATAAACTCATCTTT.

As regards this clone: This sequence is one base from a far larger clone and is likely a read error. This sample includes further DNA sequences coding for the same CDR3. The chain uses TRDV1 and TRDJ1; TRDD3 aligns across 10 bases. The CDR3 has 22 amino acids. CDR1 and CDR2 (germline): TSWWSYY, QGS. The CDR3 reads CALGERGPSHIPGLGDTDKLIF. The CDR3 coding sequence is TGCGCTCTTGGGGAACGGGGGCCTTCCCACATACCCGGACTGGGGGATACCGATAAACTCATCTTT.